This T cell receptor beta chain is drawn from a study of CD8+ T cells in alopecia areata. The wider study: Treated individuals took tofacitinib by mouth, 5 to 10 mg twice daily.

In this sample, this clone turned up a few times. Extracted RNA was reverse transcribed, and the resulting cDNA served as sequencing template. This table comes from immunoSEQ multiplex PCR, and its TCRdb copy is limited to in-frame clones, with some not included. The profile covers about 98,000 clones, with 40% to 45% appearing a single time and roughly 0.83% taken by the ten largest. Patients with alopecia areata provided lesional scalp punch biopsies as well as peripheral blood. Researchers picked out CD4+ and CD8+ T cells from PBMCs by sorting. Sequencing was performed on CD4+ T cells sorted from blood. The origin of this receptor is a human donor with alopecia areata.

The CDR3 region has the DNA TGCGCCAGCAGCCAAGGCACCCTAGCGGGAGGGGACAATGAGCAGTTCTTC. It is translated as CASSQGTLAGGDNEQFF. The chain recombines TRBV4-3 with TRBJ2-1; 12 bases align to TRBD2. Germline values: CDR1 LGHNA, CDR2 YSLEER. Trimming took 1 base from V and 5 from J; bases not matched to a gene: 6. This CDR3 has 17 residues.